Listed below are T cell receptor beta chains from one sample, sequenced in a study of blood T cell repertoires in COVID-19. Measured with immunoSEQ multiplex PCR; TCRdb has only the in-frame clones, and not every one. This sample has 150,000 to 200,000 clones, with about 90% found just once. Sample: peripheral blood. The receptors derive from a woman in her sixties with COVID-19, enrolled during active disease. CDR3s include the opening cysteine and the closing phenylalanine or tryptophan. D genes are given only for firm matches. Expanded clones are given a class, and other clones once, few, many or no size at all.

V: TRBV11-2
D: TRBD1
J: TRBJ1-1
size: once
DNA: TGTGCCAGCAGCTTCGGACAGGGAGCGGGGGGAGCTTTCTTT
CDR3: CASSFGQGAGGAFF

V: TRBV7-8
D: TRBD2
J: TRBJ2-7
size: NA
DNA: TGTGCCAGCAGCTTGTTCTTGCGGGGGGCCTCCTACGAGCAGTACTTC
CDR3: CASSLFLRGASYEQYF

V: TRBV5-1
D: TRBD1
J: TRBJ2-1
size: NA
DNA: TGCGCCAGCAGCAGGACAGGGAGCTCCTACAATGAGCAGTTCTTC
CDR3: CASSRTGSSYNEQFF

V: TRBV10-3
D: NA
J: TRBJ2-2
size: NA
DNA: TGTGCCACTGGGGGGGCACCGGACACCGGGGAGCTGTTTTTT
CDR3: CATGGAPDTGELFF

V: TRBV7-9
D: NA
J: TRBJ1-3
size: NA
DNA: TGTGCCAGCAGCCGGGACTCGAGCTCTGGAAACACCATATATTTT
CDR3: CASSRDSSSGNTIYF

V: TRBV9
D: TRBD2
J: TRBJ2-2
size: NA
DNA: TGTGCGAGCGGGAGGGAATCGGTTGGGACCGGGGAGCTGTTTTTT
CDR3: CASGRESVGTGELFF

V: TRBV19
D: NA
J: TRBJ1-2
size: NA
DNA: TGTGCCAGTAGTATAGCCAGGGGCGCCGGTGGCTACACCTTC
CDR3: CASSIARGAGGYTF

V: TRBV6-5
D: TRBD1
J: TRBJ2-7
size: once
DNA: TGTGCCAGCAGTCTCCGACAGGGGGGTACCTACGAGCAGTACTTC
CDR3: CASSLRQGGTYEQYF

V: TRBV7-3
D: NA
J: TRBJ1-1
size: NA
DNA: TGTGCCAGCAGCTTATCCAGGGGAGGGGGCACTGAAGCTTTCTTT
CDR3: CASSLSRGGGTEAFF

V: TRBV4-3
D: NA
J: TRBJ1-2
size: NA
DNA: TGCGCCAGCAGCCAACGCACTCGGATTACAGGGACGGGAGGCTACACCTTC
CDR3: CASSQRTRITGTGGYTF

V: TRBV5-4
D: TRBD2
J: TRBJ2-2
size: NA
DNA: TGTGCCAGCAGCTTCACAAGCGGGAGGGCAACCTGGGAGCTGTTTTTT
CDR3: CASSFTSGRATWELFF

V: TRBV11-2
D: TRBD1
J: TRBJ1-6
size: NA
DNA: TGTGCCAGCAGCTACCGGGACAGGGTTTTTTACGCGGGGTCACCCCTCCACTTT
CDR3: CASSYRDRVFYAGSPLHF

V: TRBV19
D: TRBD1
J: TRBJ2-5
size: NA
DNA: TGTGCCAGTAGTCGGCGGACAGGGGGTGGCAAAGAGACCCAGTACTTC
CDR3: CASSRRTGGGKETQYF

V: TRBV6-4
D: TRBD1
J: TRBJ1-5
size: NA
DNA: TGTGCCAGCAGTGATGGAGGGACAGATCAGCCCCAGCATTTT
CDR3: CASSDGGTDQPQHF

V: TRBV11-2
D: TRBD1
J: TRBJ2-7
size: NA
DNA: TGTGCCAGCAGCTTAGATAGAGGGGGCCCCTACGAGCAGTACTTC
CDR3: CASSLDRGGPYEQYF

V: TRBV6-1
D: TRBD1
J: TRBJ2-7
size: NA
DNA: TGTGCCAGCAGTGAAGTCGGGACAGGTGGTAGGTACGAGCAGTACTTC
CDR3: CASSEVGTGGRYEQYF

V: TRBV7-2
D: NA
J: TRBJ2-7
size: NA
DNA: TGTGCCAGCAGCGCTTCGGGGGAGCAGTACTTC
CDR3: CASSASGEQYF

V: TRBV15
D: NA
J: TRBJ2-2
size: NA
DNA: TGTGCCACCAGCATGCCGGGACACCTGAACACCGGGGAGCTGTTTTTT
CDR3: CATSMPGHLNTGELFF

V: TRBV19
D: NA
J: TRBJ1-5
size: NA
DNA: TGTGCCAGTAGGAGACAGGATACCAATCAGCCCCAGCATTTT
CDR3: CASRRQDTNQPQHF

V: TRBV2
D: TRBD2
J: TRBJ2-3
size: once
DNA: TGTGCCAGCAGTGTTAGGACTAGCGGGACAGATACGCAGTATTTT
CDR3: CASSVRTSGTDTQYF

V: TRBV9
D: TRBD1
J: TRBJ1-2
size: once
DNA: TGTGCCAGCAGCGTGGGGAGGAGCAGGGGGAAAGGCCTGGGTGGCTACACCTTC
CDR3: CASSVGRSRGKGLGGYTF

V: TRBV7-2
D: TRBD1
J: TRBJ2-7
size: NA
DNA: TGTGCCAGCAGCTCCCCCGAGACAGGGGGCGGAGAGGAGCAGTACTTC
CDR3: CASSSPETGGGEEQYF